These 15 T cell receptor beta chains share one sample of origin, sequenced in a study of beta chain features in type 1 diabetes. Reverse transcribing all isolated RNA meant expressed TCRB transcripts were sequenced. Method: immunoSEQ multiplex PCR; TCRdb's copy keeps in-frame clones and lacks some. The sample records approximately 140,000 clones, under 60% being singletons. Sequencing used Tregs from blood. Receptors were obtained from a man aged 18 to 35 in good health.

The chain employs TRBV10-3 and TRBJ2-7; 9 bases fit TRBD2. Germline CDR1 reads ENHRY; CDR2 reads SYGVKD. The CDR3 contains 17 residues. J gave up 0 bases and V 0 bases, and 6 bases lay outside the gene matches. CDR3 loop: CAISESSSGGSSYEQYF. The CDR3 DNA follows: TGTGCCATCAGTGAGTCGAGTAGCGGGGGCAGCTCCTACGAGCAGTACTTC.

The chain has TRBV2 and TRBJ2-7; TRBD2 is a possible D gene (7 bases). CDR1 is SNHLY and CDR2 is FYNNEI in the germline V gene. Trimming took off 7 bases at V and 4 bases at J, with 14 bases between the two ends. The CDR3 is 13 amino acids. The CDR3 sequence: CASKRKGGYEQYF. For the CDR3, the DNA is TGTGCCAGCAAGAGGAAGGGGGGGTACGAGCAGTACTTC.

The chain recombines TRBV28 with TRBJ2-1; TRBD2 aligns across 10 bases. CDR3 length: 16 amino acids. Germline CDR1 and CDR2: MDHEN and SYDVKM. V lost 5 bases to trimming and J lost 7 bases; unmatched junction nucleotides: 11. CDR3: CASSLPLAGVSNEQFF. In DNA, the CDR3 is TGTGCCAGCAGTCTCCCCCTAGCGGGAGTCTCGAATGAGCAGTTCTTC.

The genes are TRBV30 and TRBJ2-2; TRBD1 matches at 7 bases. Losses at the gene ends were 2 bases for V and 4 bases for J; bases not matched to a gene: 7. The CDR3 loop spans 15 amino acids. Germline V gives CDR1 GTSNPN, CDR2 SVGIG (reference sequence). The CDR3 sequence is CAWSKGGAITGELFF. CDR3 DNA: TGTGCCTGGAGTAAAGGGGGCGCGATCACCGGGGAGCTGTTTTTT.

There are a few counts of this clone. The rearrangement joins TRBV2 to TRBJ2-2; the match to TRBD2 covers 13 bases. The CDR3 runs 16 residues. Germline-derived CDR1 and CDR2 are SNHLY and FYNNEI. V shed 6 bases and J 3 bases; nucleotides not matched to a gene: 4. In nucleotides, the CDR3 is TGTGCCAGCAGGCTACTAGCGGGGGGGCACACCGGGGAGCTGTTTTTT. As protein: CASRLLAGGHTGELFF.

This clone was counted between two and nine times. CDR3 in amino acids: CASSLPRGRANVLTF. CDR3 nucleotide sequence: TGTGCCAGCAGCTTACCCAGAGGAAGGGCCAACGTCCTGACTTTC. The chain is built from TRBV7-8 and TRBJ2-6; D ambiguous. With 2 bases removed from V and 5 bases from J, the gap between germline ends came to 10 bases. The CDR3 loop spans 15 amino acids. Germline CDR1 is SGHVS and CDR2 is FQNEAQ.

The chain is built from TRBV6-1 and TRBJ1-3, with a weak D call TRBD1 (5 bases). The CDR3 covers 20 residues. With 4 bases removed from V and 3 bases from J, the gap between germline ends came to 28 bases. Germline V lookup: CDR1 MNHNS, CDR2 SASEGT. This chain's CDR3 is CASSVQPHPIRTTFGNTIYF. CDR3 nucleotide sequence: TGTGCCAGCAGTGTTCAACCTCACCCGATCAGGACAACGTTTGGAAACACCATATATTTT.

This sequence joins TRBV2 and TRBJ1-1; 9 bases match TRBD1. The junction had 3 bases not matched to a gene; V was cut back by 5 bases and J by 8 bases. From germline, CDR1 is SNHLY and CDR2 FYNNEI. The CDR3 spans 12 residues. This CDR3 is CASSRTGVEAFF. CDR3 bases: TGTGCCAGCAGTCGGACAGGGGTCGAAGCTTTCTTT.

In this sample, this clone turned up a few times. The CDR3 loop reads CASSPTQGSYGYTF. CDR3 sequence (DNA): TGTGCCAGCAGCCCAACCCAGGGAAGCTATGGCTACACCTTC. The genes are TRBV6-6 and TRBJ1-2; D is possibly TRBD1 (5 bases). V was cut by 6 bases and J by 4 bases, with 15 bases left in between. Per germline, CDR1 MNHNY and CDR2 SVGAGI (reference sequence). CDR3 size: 14 residues.

The chain combines TRBV6-5 with TRBJ2-1; tentative D call: TRBD1 (6 bases). Germline CDR1 reads MNHEY; CDR2 reads SVGAGI. V was trimmed by 6 bases and J by 14 bases, leaving 14 bases between them. The CDR3 spans 11 residues. DNA of the CDR3: TGTGCCAGCAGGCGGACAGACGCGGAGTTCTTC. Encoded protein: CASRRTDAEFF.

The chain uses TRBV6-6 and TRBJ2-1, with TRBD2 matching over 10 bases. The CDR3 covers 15 residues. CDR1 and CDR2 from the germline V gene are MNHNY and SVGAGI (reference sequence). The J segment lost 6 bases and the V segment lost 6 bases, leaving 8 bases of the junction unmatched. This CDR3 reads CASRPPGTSVNEQFF. The DNA for the CDR3 is TGTGCCAGCAGGCCTCCCGGGACTAGCGTCAATGAGCAGTTCTTC.

This clone was observed a few times. The chain has TRBV21-1 and TRBJ2-7; the table's D call, TRBD1, was not checked against the DNA. TRBV21-1 is flagged as a pseudogene. The CDR3 is 16 residues long. The CDR3 loop reads CASNLVLGGTGDDQYF. The CDR3 bases are TGTGCCAGCAACCTCGTCTTAGGGGGGACAGGGGACGACCAGTACTTC.

The chain couples TRBV29-1 to TRBJ2-1; TRBD2 might be the D (5 bases). Germline assignment: CDR1 SQVTM and CDR2 ANQGSEA. Trimming removed 4 bases at V and 6 bases at J, with 16 bases between. The CDR3 sequence is 14 residues long. The CDR3 region has the DNA TGCAGCGTTGGGCCCGAGGGTTTCATCAATGAGCAGTTCTTC. Translation gives CSVGPEGFINEQFF.

V usage is TRBV4-1 and J usage is TRBJ2-1, with D perhaps TRBD1 (5 bases). This CDR3 has 16 amino acids. Germline V gene lookup returns CDR1 MGHRA and CDR2 YSYEKL. The germline V and J ends were trimmed by 2 bases and 4 bases, with 15 bases remaining between them. DNA for the CDR3: TGCGCCAGCAGCCAACAGGGTACCAATCTTTACAATGAGCAGTTCTTC. Protein sequence: CASSQQGTNLYNEQFF.

The chain is built from TRBV29-1 and TRBJ2-1; 8 nucleotides match TRBD1. The germline V gene has CDR1 SQVTM and CDR2 ANQGSEA. The V and J ends lost 1 base and 15 bases, in that order; junction bases with no gene match: 11. The CDR3 sequence is 13 residues long. CDR3 sequence: CSVEASAGQGLFF. The CDR3 nucleotides read TGCAGCGTTGAAGCCTCCGCAGGACAGGGCCTGTTCTTC.